This T cell receptor (beta chain) was identified in a study of cytomegalovirus exposure and HLA in healthy donors. The PCR employed 60 Vbeta primers together with 13 Jbeta primers. Per the original data handling: Tens of millions of unique TCR beta chains, 9 million to 12 million shared, were counted in a later analysis. The protocol was immunoSEQ multiplex PCR, while the TCRdb copy is restricted to in-frame clones and leaves out a portion. V and J calls and clone size come straight from that table; D and trimming were deduced from the DNA. Here the sample spans around 67,000 clones, 68% being singletons. Sampled while nominally healthy, donors likely had unrecorded immune exposures. Trimming cost V 7 bases and J 0 bases, with 14 bases left between them. This CDR3 comprises 15 residues. CDR1 is SNHLY and CDR2 is FYNNEI in the germline V gene. Study-wide points: According to a later analysis, most TCR beta chains associated with CMV appeared HLA-restricted.

With regard to this clone: Its antigen is not identified.

The sample consisted of PBMCs. The J gene is TRBJ2-3, the V gene TRBV2; possible D gene TRBD2, 6 bases. The TCR comes from a woman aged 30 to 39 in good health and CMV-seronegative. CDR3 nucleotides: TGTGCCAGCACCCGAGGGAGGATTAGCACAGATACGCAGTATTTT. The encoded protein is CASTRGRISTDTQYF.